This TCR beta chain is from a study of cytomegalovirus exposure and HLA in healthy donors. Study-wide results and limits: Using the classifier, cytomegalovirus status was reportedly diagnosed with high specificity and sensitivity. DRB1 had the most TCR associations and HLA-C the fewest, a later analysis found, with rates varying by HLA locus.

In its sample, this clone was seen once. What it binds is not known. PCR employed 60 Vbeta and 13 Jbeta primers. As handled by the study authors: It was a later analysis that counted 75 million to 90 million unique TCR beta chains, of which roughly 11 million were shared. The assay was immunoSEQ multiplex PCR, and TCRdb's table has in-frame clones only and misses some. V, J and clone size derive from that table, while D and trimming were established from the DNA sequence. This sample has over 150,000 clones, with roughly 81% found just once. This CDR3 comprises 15 residues. Germline CDR1 reads SNHLY; CDR2 reads FYNNEI. V was shortened by 1 base and J by 2 bases, with 12 bases between the two germline ends.

V usage is TRBV2 and J usage is TRBJ2-7; D perhaps matches TRBD2 (6 bases). Input material: PBMCs. This sequence originates from a girl aged 10-17 years in good health and CMV-seropositive. The CDR3 region has the DNA TGTGCCAGCAGTGAAGGTAGGGGAGGCCCCTACGAGCAGTACTTC. Protein: CASSEGRGGPYEQYF.